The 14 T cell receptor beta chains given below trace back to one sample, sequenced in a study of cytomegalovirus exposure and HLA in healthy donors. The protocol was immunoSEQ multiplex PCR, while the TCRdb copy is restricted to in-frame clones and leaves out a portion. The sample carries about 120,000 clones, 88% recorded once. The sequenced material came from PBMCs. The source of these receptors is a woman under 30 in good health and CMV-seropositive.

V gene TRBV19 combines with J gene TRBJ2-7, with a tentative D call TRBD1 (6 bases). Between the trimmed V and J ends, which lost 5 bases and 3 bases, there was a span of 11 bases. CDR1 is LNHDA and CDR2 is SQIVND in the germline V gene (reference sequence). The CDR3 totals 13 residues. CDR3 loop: CASSDRQVYEQYF. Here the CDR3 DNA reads TGTGCCAGTAGTGACCGACAGGTCTACGAGCAGTACTTC.

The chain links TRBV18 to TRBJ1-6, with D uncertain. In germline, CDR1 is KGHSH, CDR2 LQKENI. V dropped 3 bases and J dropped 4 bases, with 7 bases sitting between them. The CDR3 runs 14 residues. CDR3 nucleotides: TGTGCCAGCTCACCGAGGGAATATAATTCACCCCTCCACTTT. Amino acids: CASSPREYNSPLHF.

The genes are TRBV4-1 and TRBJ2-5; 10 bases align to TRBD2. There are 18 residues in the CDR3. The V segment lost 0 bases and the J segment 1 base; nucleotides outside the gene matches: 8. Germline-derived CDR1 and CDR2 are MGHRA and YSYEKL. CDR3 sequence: CASSQDLAGVGAQETQYF. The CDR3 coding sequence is TGCGCCAGCAGCCAAGATCTAGCGGGAGTCGGGGCCCAAGAGACCCAGTACTTC.

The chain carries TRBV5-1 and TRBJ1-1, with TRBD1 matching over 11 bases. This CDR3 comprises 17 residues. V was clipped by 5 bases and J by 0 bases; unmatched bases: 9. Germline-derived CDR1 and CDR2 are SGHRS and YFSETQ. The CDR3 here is CASSPGTGGLMNTEAFF. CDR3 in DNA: TGCGCCAGCAGTCCAGGGACAGGGGGGTTAATGAACACTGAAGCTTTCTTT.

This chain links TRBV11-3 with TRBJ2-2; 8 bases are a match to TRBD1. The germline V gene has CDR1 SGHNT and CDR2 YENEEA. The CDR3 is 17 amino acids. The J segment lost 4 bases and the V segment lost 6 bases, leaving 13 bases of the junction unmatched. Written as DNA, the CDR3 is TGTGCCAGCAGTGCGAACGTTAGGACAGGGCCCACCGGGGAGCTGTTTTTT. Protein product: CASSANVRTGPTGELFF. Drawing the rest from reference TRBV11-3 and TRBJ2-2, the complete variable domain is EAGVVQSPRYKIIEKKQPVAFWCNPISGHNTLYWYLQNLGQGPELLIRYENEEAVDDSQLPKDRFSAERLKGVDSTLKIQPAELGDSAVYLCASSANVRTGPTGELFFGEGSRLTVL.

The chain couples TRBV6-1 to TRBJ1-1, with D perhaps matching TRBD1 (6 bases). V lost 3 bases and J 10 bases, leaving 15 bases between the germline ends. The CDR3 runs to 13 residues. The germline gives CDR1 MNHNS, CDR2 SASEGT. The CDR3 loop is CASSDPGAVGAFF. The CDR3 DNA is TGTGCCAGCAGTGATCCAGGGGCAGTTGGAGCTTTCTTT.

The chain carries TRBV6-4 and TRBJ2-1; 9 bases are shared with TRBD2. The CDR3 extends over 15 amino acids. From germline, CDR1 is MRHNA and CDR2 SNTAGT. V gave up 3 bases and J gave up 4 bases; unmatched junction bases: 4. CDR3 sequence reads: CASSEGTSPYNEQFF. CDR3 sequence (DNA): TGTGCCAGCAGTGAGGGGACTAGCCCGTACAATGAGCAGTTCTTC.

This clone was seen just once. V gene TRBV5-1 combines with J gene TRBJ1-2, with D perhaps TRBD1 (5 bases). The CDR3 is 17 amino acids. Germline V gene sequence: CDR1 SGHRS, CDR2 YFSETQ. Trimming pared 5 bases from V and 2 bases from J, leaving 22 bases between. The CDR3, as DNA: TGCGCCAGCAGTCAAACGATCGGCGGGGCAAAGAACTATGGCTACACCTTC. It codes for CASSQTIGGAKNYGYTF.

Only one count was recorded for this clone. CDR3 protein: CASSHRTDSNYGYTF. The CDR3 DNA is TGCGCCAGCAGCCACCGGACGGACTCTAACTATGGCTACACCTTC. The rearrangement joins TRBV4-1 to TRBJ1-2; D ambiguous. Trimming left V 3 bases short and J 0 bases short, with 11 bases between. Germline CDR1 MGHRA, CDR2 YSYEKL. The CDR3 has 15 amino acids.

The CDR3 DNA sequence: TGTGCCAGCAGCGTCGGGCTAGCGGGGGGGCGAAGCACAGATACGCAGTATTTT. Its protein product is CASSVGLAGGRSTDTQYF. This chain joins TRBV9 and TRBJ2-3; 12 bases line up with TRBD2. Germline CDR1 and CDR2: SGDLS and YYNGEE. The CDR3 is made up of 18 amino acids. With V trimmed by 2 bases and J by 0 bases, 7 bases remained unmatched.

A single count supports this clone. CDR3 bases: TGTGCCAGCAGTGACCGCAGGGGGCCCTCCTACAATGAGCAGTTCTTC. It encodes CASSDRRGPSYNEQFF. This chain uses TRBV2 with TRBJ2-1; 8 positions match TRBD1. The trim removed 3 bases at V and 0 bases at J, leaving 4 bases unmatched. The CDR3 is 16 residues long. Germline-derived CDR1 and CDR2 are SNHLY and FYNNEI.

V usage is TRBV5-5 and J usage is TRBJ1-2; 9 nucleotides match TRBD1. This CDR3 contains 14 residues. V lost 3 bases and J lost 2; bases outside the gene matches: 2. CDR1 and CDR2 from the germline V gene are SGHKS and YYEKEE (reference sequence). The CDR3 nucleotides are TGTGCCAGCAGCTGGGACAGGGCAAACTATGGCTACACCTTC. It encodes CASSWDRANYGYTF.

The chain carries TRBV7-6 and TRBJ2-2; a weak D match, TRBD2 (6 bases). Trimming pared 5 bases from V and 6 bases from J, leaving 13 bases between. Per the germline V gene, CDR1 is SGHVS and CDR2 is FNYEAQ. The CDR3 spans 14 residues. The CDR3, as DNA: TGTGCCAGCAGCCAAACTCCGGGGGCCGGGGAGCTGTTTTTT. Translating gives CASSQTPGAGELFF. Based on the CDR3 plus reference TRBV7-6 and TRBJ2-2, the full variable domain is GAGVSQSPRYKVTKRGQDVALRCDPISGHVSLYWYRQALGQGPEFLTYFNYEAQQDKSGLPNDRFSAERPEGSISTLTIQRTEQRDSAMYRCASSQTPGAGELFFGEGSRLTVL.

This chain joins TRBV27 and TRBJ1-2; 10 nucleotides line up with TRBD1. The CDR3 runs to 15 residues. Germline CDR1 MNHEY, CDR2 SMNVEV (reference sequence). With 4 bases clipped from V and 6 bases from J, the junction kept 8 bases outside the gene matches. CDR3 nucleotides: TGTGCCAGCAGTTCCCTCGACAGGGGGCAAGATGGCTACACCTTC. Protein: CASSSLDRGQDGYTF.